A single sample is the source of the 3 T cell receptor beta chains below, sequenced in a study of cytomegalovirus exposure and HLA in healthy donors (dated by TCRdb to 2017 to 2019). The library was made by the immunoSEQ multiplex PCR assay. The multiplex PCR relied on a mix of 60 forward primers for TCR Vbeta segments and 13 reverse primers for TCR Jbeta segments. Here the immuneACCESS table is served through TCRdb, limited to in-frame sequences with V and J called. Missing clones are a known gap in these copies; in checked studies unresolved V genes cover under half, and the rest lacks a known reason. Within this sample are 79,000 or so clones, with more than 65% of them counted one time only. Together, the top ten hold about 16% of the sample. The sample comprised PBMCs. Receptor source: a middle-aged woman in good health and CMV-seropositive.

The rearrangement joins TRBV5-6 to TRBJ2-3, with 11 bases lining up with TRBD2. After removal of 4 bases from V and 5 bases from J, the junction contained 15 bases not matched to a gene. Germline V gene lookup returns CDR1 SGHDT and CDR2 YYEEEE. The CDR3 contains 18 residues. This CDR3 reads CASSGTSGSTFRIDTQYF. The CDR3 nucleotides read TGTGCCAGCAGCGGCACTAGCGGGAGTACATTTCGGATAGATACGCAGTATTTT.

The rearrangement links TRBV7-3 to TRBJ2-2; 9 bases line up with TRBD2. From germline, CDR1 is SGHTA and CDR2 FQGTGA. V lost 1 base, J lost 5 bases, and 5 bases stayed unmatched. The CDR3 runs to 16 residues. The CDR3 is CASSLISSGGTGELFF. The CDR3 DNA reads TGTGCCAGCAGCTTAATCTCCAGCGGGGGGACCGGGGAGCTGTTTTTT.

The rearrangement uses TRBV11-2 and TRBJ2-1; a possible D gene is TRBD2 (6 bases). Trimming pared 1 base from V and 2 bases from J, leaving 12 bases between. CDR3 length: 16 amino acids. The germline CDR1 and CDR2 sequences are SGHAT and FQNNGV. In nucleotides, the CDR3 is TGTGCCAGCAGCTTAGGGGGACTTGCACCCTACAATGAGCAGTTCTTC. It is translated as CASSLGGLAPYNEQFF. Full variable domain (missing parts from reference TRBV11-2 and TRBJ2-1): EAGVAQSPRYKIIEKRQSVAFWCNPISGHATLYWYQQILGQGPKLLIQFQNNGVVDDSQLPKDRFSAERLKGVDSTLKIQPAKLEDSAVYLCASSLGGLAPYNEQFFGPGTRLTVL.